Shown below are 27 T cell receptor beta chains from a single sample sequenced in a study of CD4 T cells in relation to SARS-CoV-2 and coronaviruses. Unexposed donor CD4+ T cells date from about 2011-2018, before the COVID-19 pandemic. CD4+ T cells were isolated from the cells after 10 days of culture. These receptors have no known antigen. Sequencing was performed with immunoSEQ multiplex PCR; in TCRdb, only in-frame clones are kept and a portion is missing. In the table there are about 20,000 clones, more than 70% of which are singletons. Material: CD4+ T cells from PBMCs, cultured in vitro. All receptors come from a human donor in good health.

This sequence joins TRBV30 and TRBJ1-4; TRBD1 matches 9 bases. V shed 7 bases, J shed 8 bases, and the junction held 11 bases outside the gene matches. This CDR3 contains 14 residues. Germline loops: CDR1 GTSNPN, CDR2 SVGIG (reference sequence). CDR3 nucleotide sequence: TGTGCCTTGGAGGTAGTGGGACAGGGCGAAAAACTGTTTTTT. Protein: CALEVVGQGEKLFF. The full variable domain, rest sourced from reference TRBV30 and TRBJ1-4, is SQTIHQWPATLVQPVGSPLSLECTVEGTSNPNLYWYRQAAGRGLQLLFYSVGIGQISSEVPQNLSASRPQDRQFILSSKKLLLSDSGFYLCALEVVGQGEKLFFGSGTQLSVL.

V and J are TRBV6-1 and TRBJ1-1; D is uncertain. Germline assignment: CDR1 MNHNS and CDR2 SASEGT. V lost 2 bases to trimming and J lost 1 base, with 11 bases between them. CDR3 length equals 15 residues. In DNA, the CDR3 is TGTGCCAGCAGTGAATTGGCGGGTGGGAACACTGAAGCTTTCTTT. It is translated as CASSELAGGNTEAFF.

This clone has just one count. The chain is built from TRBV11-2 and TRBJ2-7; possibly TRBD1 for D (6 bases). V lost 3 bases, J lost 6 bases, and 12 bases lay in between. CDR3 length: 13 amino acids. Germline values: CDR1 SGHAT, CDR2 FQNNGV. This CDR3 reads CASSLDSLSEQYF. The CDR3 region has the DNA TGTGCCAGCAGCTTGGACAGTCTCTCCGAGCAGTACTTC.

This chain links TRBV7-3 with TRBJ2-1, with TRBD2 matching over 9 bases. CDR1 and CDR2 from the germline V gene are SGHTA and FQGTGA. The CDR3 has 16 residues. V trimming: 3 bases; J trimming: 2 bases; junction bases outside the gene matches: 5. CDR3 coding DNA: TGTGCCAGCAGCTTTAGCGGGAGAAGGGCCTACAATGAGCAGTTCTTC. Its protein is CASSFSGRRAYNEQFF.

CDR3 nucleotides: TGTGCCAGTAGTTCTAGCGGGAGGAGGCACGAGCAGTACTTC. Amino acids: CASSSSGRRHEQYF. This rearrangement joins TRBV19 to TRBJ2-7; 11 bases are a match to TRBD2. From germline, CDR1 is LNHDA and CDR2 SQIVND (reference sequence). V lost 5 bases, J lost 5 bases, and 5 bases stayed unmatched. The CDR3 totals 14 residues.

The rearrangement uses TRBV19 and TRBJ2-2; a possible D gene is TRBD2 (5 bases). The ends were cut back, 10 bases at V and 4 bases at J, with 16 bases in the middle. Germline V gene sequence: CDR1 LNHDA, CDR2 SQIVND (reference sequence). This CDR3 has 14 amino acids. DNA of the CDR3: TGTGCCACTACTAGGGCCCCAAGCACCGGGGAGCTGTTTTTT. Its protein product is CATTRAPSTGELFF.

The chain uses TRBV5-1 and TRBJ1-5; D is undetermined. The CDR3 has 13 residues. V dropped 1 base and J dropped 6 bases, with 8 bases sitting between them. Per germline, CDR1 SGHRS and CDR2 YFSETQ. CDR3 in amino acids: CASSLLVGQPQHF. The CDR3 nucleotides are TGCGCCAGCAGCTTGTTGGTTGGTCAGCCCCAGCATTTT.

Only a few counts were recorded for this clone. The chain joins TRBV18 to TRBJ1-4; unclear D gene. V lost 5 bases, J lost 5 bases, and 15 bases lay in between. The germline V gene encodes CDR1 KGHSH and CDR2 LQKENI. CDR3 size: 15 residues. The CDR3 sequence: CASSIRPPSNEKLFF. CDR3 nucleotides: TGTGCCAGCTCAATTCGGCCACCCTCAAATGAAAAACTGTTTTTT. Full variable domain (missing parts from reference TRBV18 and TRBJ1-4): NAGVMQNPRHLVRRRGQEARLRCSPMKGHSHVYWYRQLPEEGLKFMVYLQKENIIDESGMPKERFSAEFPKEGPSILRIQQVVRGDSAAYFCASSIRPPSNEKLFFGSGTQLSVL.

The chain uses TRBV11-2 and TRBJ1-6; D is perhaps TRBD1 (6 bases). The CDR3 is 14 amino acids. CDR1 and CDR2 (germline): SGHAT, FQNNGV. Trimming took off 1 base at V and 10 bases at J, with 11 bases between the two ends. The CDR3 loop is CASSLGSGGSPLHF. CDR3 nucleotides: TGTGCCAGCAGCTTAGGGTCGGGGGGCTCACCCCTCCACTTT.

The chain employs TRBV4-1 and TRBJ1-4; D ambiguous. Trimming pared 1 base from V and 7 bases from J, leaving 16 bases between. The germline gives CDR1 MGHRA, CDR2 YSYEKL. The CDR3 contains 16 residues. The CDR3 region has the DNA TGCGCCAGCAGCCAAGTTGGCGGCCAGACTTCTGAAAAACTGTTTTTT. It specifies CASSQVGGQTSEKLFF.

The chain combines TRBV27 with TRBJ2-1, with D maybe TRBD2 (5 bases). Trimming cost V 3 bases and J 10 bases, with 19 bases left between them. CDR3 length: 15 residues. Germline V gives CDR1 MNHEY, CDR2 SMNVEV (reference sequence). CDR3: CASSLTGAGVYEQFF. Written as DNA, the CDR3 is TGTGCCAGCAGTTTGACGGGTGCCGGGGTTTACGAGCAGTTCTTC.

The chain joins TRBV2 to TRBJ1-1; D possibly corresponds to TRBD1 (6 bases). Trimming pared 6 bases from V and 1 base from J, leaving 12 bases between. Per the germline V gene, CDR1 is SNHLY and CDR2 is FYNNEI. The CDR3 spans 14 residues. In DNA form, the CDR3 reads TGTGCCAGCAGGCGGACAGTTAAGAACACTGAAGCTTTCTTT. Protein sequence: CASRRTVKNTEAFF.

This chain connects TRBV4-1 to TRBJ2-7; D tentatively reads TRBD1 or TRBD2 (5 bases each). CDR1 and CDR2 (germline): MGHRA, YSYEKL. The CDR3 consists of 14 residues. Trimming shortened V by 4 bases and J by 2 bases, and 12 bases separated the two germline ends. The CDR3 sequence: CASSPRGGTYEQYF. CDR3 DNA: TGCGCCAGCAGCCCACGTGGGGGAACCTACGAGCAGTACTTC.

This chain joins TRBV29-1 and TRBJ2-5; tentative D call: TRBD1 (5 bases). Per the germline V gene, CDR1 is SQVTM and CDR2 is ANQGSEA. The CDR3 sequence is 13 residues long. The V end was cut by 3 bases, the J end by 5 bases, with 13 bases between. The CDR3 DNA reads TGCAGCGTTGATCAACAGGTCGGCGAGACCCAGTACTTC. Translation: CSVDQQVGETQYF.

This chain uses TRBV28 with TRBJ1-2; 9 bases map to TRBD1. The J segment lost 4 bases and the V segment lost 6 bases, leaving 6 bases of the junction unmatched. CDR1 and CDR2 (germline): MDHEN, SYDVKM. This CDR3 has 14 residues. CDR3 nucleotides: TGTGCCAGCAGAGACAGGGGGTTGATCTATGGCTACACCTTC. Its protein is CASRDRGLIYGYTF.

This chain connects TRBV5-1 to TRBJ2-1; no definite D call. Germline V CDR1 and CDR2: SGHRS, YFSETQ. The CDR3 is made up of 16 amino acids. V gave up 0 bases and J gave up 5 bases, with 15 bases separating them. The CDR3 DNA reads as TGCGCCAGCAGCTTGGCCACGTCGACCCCGAACAATGAGCAGTTCTTC. Protein: CASSLATSTPNNEQFF.

The rearrangement joins TRBV30 to TRBJ2-7; TRBD1 might be the D (6 bases). Germline V gives CDR1 GTSNPN, CDR2 SVGIG (reference sequence). Between the trimmed V and J ends, which lost 4 bases and 5 bases, there was a span of 15 bases. The CDR3 spans 13 residues. The CDR3 DNA reads TGTGCCTGGAAGATCGGACAGAGCGACGAGCAGTACTTC. Its translation: CAWKIGQSDEQYF.

The chain combines TRBV11-1 with TRBJ2-3; possible D gene TRBD2, 5 bases. Germline assignment: CDR1 SGHAT and CDR2 FQDESV (reference sequence). The CDR3 runs to 13 residues. Trimming shortened V by 5 bases and J by 2 bases, and 8 bases separated the two germline ends. The CDR3, as DNA: TGTGCCAGCAGCCGAGGGTTCACAGATACGCAGTATTTT. As protein: CASSRGFTDTQYF.

The chain couples TRBV12-2 to TRBJ2-1; TRBD2, the D gene given by the table, was not confirmed from the DNA. TRBV12-2 is a pseudogene. The CDR3 length is 16 residues. This CDR3 reads CASRLDLGGGPNEQFF. CDR3 coding DNA: TGTGCAAGTCGCTTAGATTTGGGGGGAGGGCCGAATGAGCAGTTCTTC.

The chain employs TRBV19 and TRBJ1-3; D is ambiguous. The CDR3 has 17 amino acids. CDR1 is LNHDA and CDR2 is SQIVND in the germline V gene (reference sequence). Trimming shortened V by 5 bases and J by 0 bases, and 17 bases separated the two germline ends. The CDR3: CASSPLPARSSGNTIYF. The CDR3 DNA reads as TGTGCCAGTAGTCCTCTACCGGCTCGTAGCTCTGGAAACACCATATATTTT. Combining the CDR3 with reference TRBV19 and TRBJ1-3 gives the whole variable domain DGGITQSPKYLFRKEGQNVTLSCEQNLNHDAMYWYRQDPGQGLRLIYYSQIVNDFQKGDIAEGYSVSREKKESFPLTVTSAQKNPTAFYLCASSPLPARSSGNTIYFGEGSWLTVV.

J is TRBJ2-5 and V is TRBV9; the match to TRBD2 covers 8 bases. In germline, CDR1 is SGDLS, CDR2 YYNGEE. The trim removed 2 bases at V and 1 base at J, leaving 1 base unmatched. CDR3 length: 14 amino acids. The DNA for the CDR3 is TGTGCCAGCAGCGTGGGGACTAGCCAAGAGACCCAGTACTTC. This sequence encodes CASSVGTSQETQYF.

This chain joins TRBV7-9 and TRBJ1-1, with 7 positions matching TRBD1. Germline CDR1 SEHNR, CDR2 FQNEAQ (reference sequence). This CDR3 has 14 residues. The V and J ends lost 5 bases and 3 bases, in that order; junction bases with no gene match: 6. The CDR3 region is CASSPWTGYTEAFF. As DNA, the CDR3 is TGTGCCAGCAGCCCATGGACAGGATACACTGAAGCTTTCTTT.

The chain employs TRBV2 and TRBJ2-2, with a weak D call TRBD2 (5 bases). Trimming left V 7 bases short and J 4 bases short, with 13 bases between. The CDR3 totals 14 residues. CDR1 SNHLY and CDR2 FYNNEI come from the germline V gene. CDR3 in DNA: TGTGCCAGCATTGGGCTAGGGAGCACCGGGGAGCTGTTTTTT. Protein product: CASIGLGSTGELFF.

The chain employs TRBV7-9 and TRBJ2-7; 7 nucleotides line up with TRBD2. Germline V gene lookup returns CDR1 SEHNR and CDR2 FQNEAQ (reference sequence). This CDR3 comprises 14 residues. J was trimmed by 6 bases and V by 1 base; bases with no gene match: 6. The CDR3 bases are TGTGCCAGCAGCTTAGTGCGGGAGAAGGGCGAGCAGTACTTC. Translating gives CASSLVREKGEQYF.

This chain uses TRBV2 with TRBJ2-5; a weak D match, TRBD1 (6 bases). Germline-derived CDR1 and CDR2 are SNHLY and FYNNEI. V was trimmed by 9 bases and J by 3 bases, leaving 8 bases between them. This CDR3 spans 11 amino acids. CDR3 sequence reads: CARGAEETQYF. CDR3 DNA: TGTGCCAGGGGGGCTGAAGAGACCCAGTACTTC.

This clone was recorded once. V and J are TRBV2 and TRBJ1-4; TRBD1 is a possible D gene (6 bases). The germline V gene has CDR1 SNHLY and CDR2 FYNNEI. CDR3 length equals 14 residues. The V gene lost 6 bases and the J gene lost 0 bases, with 8 bases spanning the gap. The CDR3 loop is CASRGQATNEKLFF. DNA of the CDR3: TGTGCCAGCAGGGGACAAGCAACTAATGAAAAACTGTTTTTT.

The J gene is TRBJ2-2, the V gene TRBV24-1; possibly TRBD2 for D (5 bases). Trimming stripped 9 bases from V and 3 bases from J, with 13 bases between. The CDR3 consists of 14 residues. In germline, CDR1 is KGHDR, CDR2 SFDVKD. CDR3 DNA sequence: TGTGCCACCTCGAAGCTAGCCGACACCGGGGAGCTGTTTTTT. Its protein is CATSKLADTGELFF.